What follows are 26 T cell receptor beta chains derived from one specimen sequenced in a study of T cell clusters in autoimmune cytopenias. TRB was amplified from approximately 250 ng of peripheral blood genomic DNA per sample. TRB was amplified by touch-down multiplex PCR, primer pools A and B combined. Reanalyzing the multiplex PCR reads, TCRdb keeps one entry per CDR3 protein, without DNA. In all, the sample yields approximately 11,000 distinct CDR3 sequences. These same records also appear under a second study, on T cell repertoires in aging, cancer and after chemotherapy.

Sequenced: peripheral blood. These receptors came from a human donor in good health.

CDR3 region: CASSDAGTENSPLHF. V is TRBV28 and J is TRBJ1-6; lacking DNA, the TRBD1 call made by TCRdb goes unchecked. This CDR3 has 15 residues. Looked up from germline, CDR1 is MDHEN and CDR2 is SYDVKM.

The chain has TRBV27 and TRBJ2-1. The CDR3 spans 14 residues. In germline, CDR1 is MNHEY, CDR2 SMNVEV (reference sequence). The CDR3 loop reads CASRVGSAYNEQFF.

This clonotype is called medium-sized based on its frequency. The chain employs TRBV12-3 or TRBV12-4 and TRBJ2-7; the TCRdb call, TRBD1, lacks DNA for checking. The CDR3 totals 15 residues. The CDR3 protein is CASSLGGQGPYEQYF.

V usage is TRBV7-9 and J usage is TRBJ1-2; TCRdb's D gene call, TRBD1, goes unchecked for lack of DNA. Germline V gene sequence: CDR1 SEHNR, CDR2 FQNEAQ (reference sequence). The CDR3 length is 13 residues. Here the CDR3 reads CASSSITGYGYTF.

CDR3 region: CASSYSTGELFF. This chain uses TRBV6-2 or TRBV6-3 with TRBJ2-2. The CDR3 is 12 residues long. The germline gives CDR1 MNHEY, CDR2 SVGEGT.

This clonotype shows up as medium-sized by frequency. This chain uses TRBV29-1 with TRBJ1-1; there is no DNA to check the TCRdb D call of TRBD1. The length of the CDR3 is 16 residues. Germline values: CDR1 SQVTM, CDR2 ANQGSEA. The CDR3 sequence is CSVVRDSLNPNTEAFF.

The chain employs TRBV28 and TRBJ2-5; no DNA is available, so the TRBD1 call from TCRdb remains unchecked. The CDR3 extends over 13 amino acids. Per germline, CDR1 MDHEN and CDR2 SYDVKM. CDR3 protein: CASRDRDKETQYF.

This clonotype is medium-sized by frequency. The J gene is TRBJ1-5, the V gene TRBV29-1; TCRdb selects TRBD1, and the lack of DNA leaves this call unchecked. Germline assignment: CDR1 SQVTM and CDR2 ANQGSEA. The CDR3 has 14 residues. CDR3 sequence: CRGVIQGGGQPQHF. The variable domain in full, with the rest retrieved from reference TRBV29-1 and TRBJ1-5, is SAVISQKPSRDICQRGTSLTIQCQVDSQVTMMFWYRQQPGQSLTLIATANQGSEATYESGFVIDKFPISRPNLTFSTLTVSNMSPEDSSIYLCRGVIQGGGQPQHFGDGTRLSIL.

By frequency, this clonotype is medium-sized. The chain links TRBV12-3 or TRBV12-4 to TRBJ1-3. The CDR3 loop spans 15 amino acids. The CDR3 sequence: CASSRGLVAGNTIYF.

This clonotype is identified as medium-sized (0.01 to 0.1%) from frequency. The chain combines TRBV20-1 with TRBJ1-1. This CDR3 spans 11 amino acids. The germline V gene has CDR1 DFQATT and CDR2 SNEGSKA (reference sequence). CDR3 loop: CSARDNTEAFF.

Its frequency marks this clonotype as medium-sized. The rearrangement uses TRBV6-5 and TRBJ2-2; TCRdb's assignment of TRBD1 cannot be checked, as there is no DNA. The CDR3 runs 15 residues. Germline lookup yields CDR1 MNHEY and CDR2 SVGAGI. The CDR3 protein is CASSFGQGATGELFF.

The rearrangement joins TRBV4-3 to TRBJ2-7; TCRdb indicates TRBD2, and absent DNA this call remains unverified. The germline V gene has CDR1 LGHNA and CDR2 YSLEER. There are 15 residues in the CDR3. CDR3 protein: CASSQDAGGAYEQYF.

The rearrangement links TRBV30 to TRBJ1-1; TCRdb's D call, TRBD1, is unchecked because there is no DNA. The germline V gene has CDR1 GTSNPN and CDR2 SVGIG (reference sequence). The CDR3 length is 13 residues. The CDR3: CAWSQRGNTEAFF.

This CDR3 is CASSEQDRWAETQYF. V usage is TRBV6-5 and J usage is TRBJ2-5; TCRdb's D gene call, TRBD1, goes unchecked for lack of DNA. CDR3 length: 15 residues. Germline CDR1 is MNHEY and CDR2 is SVGAGI.

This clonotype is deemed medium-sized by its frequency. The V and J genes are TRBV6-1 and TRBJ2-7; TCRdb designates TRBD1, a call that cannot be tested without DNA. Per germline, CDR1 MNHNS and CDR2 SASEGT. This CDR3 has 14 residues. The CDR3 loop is CASSAPDLSYEQYF.

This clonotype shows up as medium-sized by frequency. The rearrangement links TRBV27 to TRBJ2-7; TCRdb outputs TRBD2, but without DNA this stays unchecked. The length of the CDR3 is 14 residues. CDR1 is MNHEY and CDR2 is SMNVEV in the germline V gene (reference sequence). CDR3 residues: CASSFQGQVYEQYF.

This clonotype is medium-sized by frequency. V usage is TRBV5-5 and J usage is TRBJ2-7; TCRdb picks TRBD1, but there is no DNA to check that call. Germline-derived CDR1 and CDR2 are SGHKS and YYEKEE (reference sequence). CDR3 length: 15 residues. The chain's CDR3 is CASSLVATGVYEQYF.

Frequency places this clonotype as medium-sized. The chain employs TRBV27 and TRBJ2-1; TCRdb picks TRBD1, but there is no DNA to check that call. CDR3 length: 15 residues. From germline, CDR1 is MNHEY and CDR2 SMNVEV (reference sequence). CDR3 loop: CASSFAGQGKNEQFF.

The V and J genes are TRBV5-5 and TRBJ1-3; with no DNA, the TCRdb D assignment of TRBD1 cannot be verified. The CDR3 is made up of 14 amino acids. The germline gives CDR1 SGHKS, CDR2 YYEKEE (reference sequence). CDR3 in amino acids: CASSYDRGGNTIYF.

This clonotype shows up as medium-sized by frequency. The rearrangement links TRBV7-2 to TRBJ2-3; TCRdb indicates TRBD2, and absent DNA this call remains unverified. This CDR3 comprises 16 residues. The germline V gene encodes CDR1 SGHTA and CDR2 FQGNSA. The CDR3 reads CASSLAAGGSTDTQYF.

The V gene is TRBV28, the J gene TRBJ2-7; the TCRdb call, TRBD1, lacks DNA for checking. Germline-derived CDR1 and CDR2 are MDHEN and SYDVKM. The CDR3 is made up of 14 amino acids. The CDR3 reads CASRPGQGTHEQYF.

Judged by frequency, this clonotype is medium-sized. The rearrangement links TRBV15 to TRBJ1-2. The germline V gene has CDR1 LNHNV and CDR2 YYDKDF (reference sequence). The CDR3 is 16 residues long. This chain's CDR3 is CATSRVPSPASYGYTF.

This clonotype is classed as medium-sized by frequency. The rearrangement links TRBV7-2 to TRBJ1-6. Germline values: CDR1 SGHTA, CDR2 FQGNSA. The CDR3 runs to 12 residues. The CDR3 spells CASSLPGSPLHF.

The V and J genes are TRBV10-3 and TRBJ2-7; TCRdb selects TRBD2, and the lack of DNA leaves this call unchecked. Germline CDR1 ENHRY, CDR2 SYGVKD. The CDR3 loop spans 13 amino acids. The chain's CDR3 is CAIKEGPGYEQYF.

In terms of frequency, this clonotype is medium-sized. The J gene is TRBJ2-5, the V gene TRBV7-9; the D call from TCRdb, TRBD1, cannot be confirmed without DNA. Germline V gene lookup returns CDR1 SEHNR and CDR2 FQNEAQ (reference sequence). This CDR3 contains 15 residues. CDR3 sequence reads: CASSLWDRESETQYF.

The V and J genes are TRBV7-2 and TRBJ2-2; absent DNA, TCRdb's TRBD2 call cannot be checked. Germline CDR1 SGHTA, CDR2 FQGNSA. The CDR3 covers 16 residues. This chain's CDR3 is CASRQTSQRNTGELFF.